The source of this TCR beta chain is a study of T cell repertoires in cytomegalovirus infection. This clonotype was detected ten times or more. TCRdb independently ran MiXCR on the reads; one entry per CDR3 protein. The sample contains 400,000 to 550,000 distinct CDR3 sequences, 10% to 12% of which appear only once. V dropped 4 bases and J dropped 6 bases, with 10 bases sitting between them. This CDR3 is 13 amino acids long. Germline V CDR1 and CDR2: MGHDK, SYGVNS. Material: PBMCs. This TCR was sampled from a human donor in good health (CMV status not recorded). Some clones in this sample may be carry-over from other donors' samples. The chain employs TRBV25-1 and TRBJ2-1; D uncertain. CDR3 nucleotides: TGTGCCAGCAGTGTTACAGTGGGCAATGAGCAGTTCTTC. This sequence encodes CASSVTVGNEQFF. Supplemented by reference TRBV25-1 and TRBJ2-1, the full variable domain reads EADIYQTPRYLVIGTGKKITLECSQTMGHDKMYWYQQDPGMELHLIHYSYGVNSTEKGDLSSESTVSRIRTEHFPLTLESARPSHTSQYLCASSVTVGNEQFFGPGTRLTVL.